A single sample gave rise to the 23 T cell receptor beta chains below, sequenced in a study of CD8 T cells in Susac syndrome. RNA totalling about 0.5 to 1 ug underwent reverse transcription with random hexamers. TCRdb itself ran the immunoSEQ multiplex PCR reads through MiXCR, one entry per CDR3 protein. The sample holds 160,000 or so distinct CDR3 sequences, around 93% seen once. Sequenced sample: CD4+ T cells from PBMCs. All receptors come from a human donor in good health.

The chain is built from TRBV13 and TRBJ1-1, with unresolved D. CDR1 and CDR2 (germline): PRHDT, FYEKMQ (reference sequence). This CDR3 has 14 residues. The germline V and J ends were trimmed by 2 bases and 8 bases, with 15 bases remaining between them. CDR3 nucleotides: TGTGCCAGCAGCTTACAAGTGGGCCCCGGAGAAGCTTTCTTT. Its protein is CASSLQVGPGEAFF.

The count of this clonotype is one. V usage is TRBV12-3 or TRBV12-4 and J usage is TRBJ2-1; 10 bases are a match to TRBD2. The ends lost 7 bases at V and 4 bases at J; junction bases unmatched: 4. The CDR3 runs to 14 residues. For the CDR3, the DNA is TGTGCCAGCATGCGACTAGCGGGTTACAATGAGCAGTTCTTC. Its protein is CASMRLAGYNEQFF.

The chain has TRBV2 and TRBJ2-3, with D hard to call. Trimming removed 4 bases at V and 2 bases at J, with 10 bases between. The CDR3 consists of 14 residues. Germline CDR1 and CDR2: SNHLY and FYNNEI. The CDR3, as DNA: TGTGCCAGCAGTGCGAACGGCCCCACAGATACGCAGTATTTT. It yields the protein CASSANGPTDTQYF.

This chain uses TRBV7-2 with TRBJ2-3; D is unresolved. Trimming shortened V by 3 bases and J by 5 bases, and 9 bases separated the two germline ends. This CDR3 is built from 13 residues. Germline values: CDR1 SGHTA, CDR2 FQGNSA. CDR3 coding DNA: TGTGCCAGCAGCTTTAGACGTGGAGATACGCAGTATTTT. Amino acids: CASSFRRGDTQYF.

The rearrangement uses TRBV6-5 and TRBJ2-6, with 9 positions matching TRBD2. The V gene's germline CDR1 is MNHEY and CDR2 SVGAGI. The CDR3 loop spans 19 amino acids. The junction had 6 bases not matched to a gene; V was cut back by 0 bases and J by 0 bases. The CDR3 sequence: CASSYSLAGSYSGANVLTF. The DNA of the CDR3 is TGTGCCAGCAGTTACTCGCTAGCGGGGTCTTACTCTGGGGCCAACGTCCTGACTTTC.

The genes are TRBV28 and TRBJ1-2, with D tentatively TRBD1 (5 bases). Germline V gene sequence: CDR1 MDHEN, CDR2 SYDVKM. Trimming took 7 bases from V and 3 from J, leaving 15 bases between them. The CDR3 extends over 14 amino acids. The CDR3 region is CASTPGQGYYGYTF. The CDR3 DNA is TGTGCCAGCACCCCGGGGCAGGGATACTATGGCTACACCTTC.

The V and J genes are TRBV2 and TRBJ2-5; 9 nucleotides align to TRBD2. CDR3 size: 13 residues. Germline CDR1 SNHLY, CDR2 FYNNEI. V shed 8 bases and J 5 bases; nucleotides not matched to a gene: 6. Here the CDR3 reads CASVSGGRETQYF. CDR3 sequence (DNA): TGTGCCAGCGTTAGCGGGGGTCGGGAGACCCAGTACTTC.

V is TRBV18 and J is TRBJ2-7; tentatively, D is TRBD2 (5 bases). Per germline, CDR1 KGHSH and CDR2 LQKENI. This CDR3 contains 13 residues. V was clipped by 2 bases and J by 2 bases, with 7 bases between them. Here the CDR3 reads CASSPKAAYEQYF. CDR3 DNA: TGTGCCAGCTCACCAAAAGCGGCCTACGAGCAGTACTTC.

The chain uses TRBV23-1 and TRBJ1-6, with D unresolved. TRBV23-1 is classed as an ORF, of uncertain function. The CDR3 length is 14 residues. V shed 9 bases and J shed 8 bases, with 17 bases lying between them. The CDR3 is CASDVRVGDSPLHF. CDR3 nucleotides: TGCGCCAGTGATGTAAGGGTGGGAGATTCACCCCTCCACTTT.

The chain has TRBV5-1 and TRBJ2-7; 7 bases align to TRBD1. This CDR3 comprises 14 residues. Germline CDR1 is SGHRS and CDR2 is YFSETQ. Trimming cost V 4 bases and J 7 bases; bases outside gene matches: 11. In nucleotides, the CDR3 is TGCGCCAGCAGCCCCGGGACAGCCTTAGTGGAGCAGTACTTC. It encodes CASSPGTALVEQYF.

The chain employs TRBV20-1 and TRBJ1-1, with D possibly TRBD1 on 6 matching bases. Germline-derived CDR1 and CDR2 are DFQATT and SNEGSKA (reference sequence). Trimming took off 6 bases at V and 4 bases at J, with 12 bases between the two ends. This CDR3 has 12 residues. The CDR3 coding sequence is TGCAGTGCCCAAGAGGGGGGCACTGAAGCTTTCTTT. Its translation: CSAQEGGTEAFF.

The chain has TRBV4-2 and TRBJ2-3; TRBD2 matches 7 bases. Germline V gene lookup returns CDR1 LGHNA and CDR2 YNFKEQ. Losses at the gene ends were 2 bases for V and 1 base for J; bases not matched to a gene: 3. The CDR3 runs 15 residues. CDR3 region: CASSQTAGGTDTQYF. CDR3 DNA sequence: TGTGCCAGCAGCCAAACGGCGGGGGGCACAGATACGCAGTATTTT.

The chain combines TRBV19 with TRBJ1-2, with a possible D match to TRBD1 (5 bases). Per the germline V gene, CDR1 is LNHDA and CDR2 is SQIVND (reference sequence). This CDR3 is 15 amino acids long. The V end was cut by 7 bases, the J end by 4 bases, with 19 bases between. CDR3 sequence: CASTVAGGSPYGYTF. The DNA of the CDR3 is TGTGCCAGTACCGTCGCCGGGGGGTCACCCTATGGCTACACCTTC.

The chain uses TRBV7-2 and TRBJ2-2; no firm D call. CDR1 SGHTA and CDR2 FQGNSA come from the germline V gene. The length of the CDR3 is 12 residues. Trimming removed 3 bases at V and 8 bases at J, with 7 bases between. The CDR3 loop is CASSLSPGELFF. DNA for the CDR3: TGTGCCAGCAGCTTGAGTCCAGGGGAGCTGTTTTTT.

The gene calls are TRBV7-9 and TRBJ2-5; D possibly corresponds to TRBD2 (6 bases). The germline gives CDR1 SEHNR, CDR2 FQNEAQ (reference sequence). The V and J ends lost 7 bases and 5 bases respectively, with 11 bases between them. The length of the CDR3 is 12 residues. CDR3: CASNRGYETQYF. CDR3 DNA: TGTGCCAGCAACCGGGGGTATGAGACCCAGTACTTC.

V is TRBV10-3 and J is TRBJ2-6, with D perhaps assigned TRBD1 or TRBD2 (6 bases each). The V end was cut by 7 bases, the J end by 4 bases, with 11 bases between. Germline loops: CDR1 ENHRY, CDR2 SYGVKD. The CDR3 totals 14 residues. The DNA of the CDR3 is TGTGCCATCACGGGGGCAGGCGGGGCCAACGTCCTGACTTTC. The encoded protein is CAITGAGGANVLTF.

The chain uses TRBV20-1 and TRBJ2-5; D may be TRBD2 (5 bases). This CDR3 has 14 amino acids. Germline loops: CDR1 DFQATT, CDR2 SNEGSKA (reference sequence). Trimming removed 0 bases at V and 5 bases at J, with 13 bases between. DNA for the CDR3: TGCAGTGCTAGAGATCTTCTGGCGGGCGAGACCCAGTACTTC. Protein: CSARDLLAGETQYF.

The chain has TRBV6-1 and TRBJ2-1, with 9 bases lining up with TRBD1. Germline CDR1 MNHNS, CDR2 SASEGT. This CDR3 comprises 15 residues. V lost 3 bases to trimming and J lost 8 bases; unmatched junction nucleotides: 8. In DNA, the CDR3 is TGTGCCAGCAGTGACGTAGGACAGGGGAGAGATGAGCAGTTCTTC. Protein product: CASSDVGQGRDEQFF.

This rearrangement joins TRBV2 to TRBJ1-2, with D unresolved. The CDR3 is made up of 12 amino acids. Trimming shortened V by 2 bases and J by 5 bases, and 6 bases separated the two germline ends. Germline CDR1 reads SNHLY; CDR2 reads FYNNEI. The CDR3 spells CASSEQAYGYTF. The DNA for the CDR3 is TGTGCCAGCAGTGAACAGGCGTATGGCTACACCTTC. Together with reference TRBV2 and TRBJ1-2, the CDR3 gives the full variable domain: EPEVTQTPSHQVTQMGQEVILRCVPISNHLYFYWYRQILGQKVEFLVSFYNNEISEKSEIFDDQFSVERPDGSNFTLKIRSTKLEDSAMYFCASSEQAYGYTFGSGTRLTVV.

This chain uses TRBV20-1 with TRBJ1-1; the D is unclear. This CDR3 has 14 residues. Trimming shortened V by 3 bases and J by 2 bases, and 13 bases separated the two germline ends. Per germline, CDR1 DFQATT and CDR2 SNEGSKA (reference sequence). The CDR3 loop is CSASLDSYNTEAFF. The CDR3 region has the DNA TGCAGTGCTAGCCTAGATAGTTATAACACTGAAGCTTTCTTT.

The V and J genes are TRBV7-3 and TRBJ1-3, with D hard to call. CDR1 and CDR2 (germline): SGHTA, FQGTGA. The CDR3 runs to 16 residues. V was pared by 3 bases and J by 0 bases, with 12 bases between. The CDR3 sequence is CASSLAGPFSGNTIYF. CDR3 bases: TGTGCCAGCAGCTTGGCAGGACCTTTCTCTGGAAACACCATATATTTT. The entire variable domain, with the rest obtained from reference TRBV7-3 and TRBJ1-3, is as follows: GAGVSQTPSNKVTEKGKYVELRCDPISGHTALYWYRQSLGQGPEFLIYFQGTGAADDSGLPNDRFFAVRPEGSVSTLKIQRTERGDSAVYLCASSLAGPFSGNTIYFGEGSWLTVV.

This sequence joins TRBV20-1 and TRBJ1-5; TRBD1 is a possible D gene (5 bases). Trimming shortened V by 6 bases and J by 0 bases, and 12 bases separated the two germline ends. There are 14 residues in the CDR3. Germline CDR1 reads DFQATT; CDR2 reads SNEGSKA (reference sequence). The CDR3 coding sequence is TGCAGTGCCCGCCGGGGGGATAGCAATCAGCCCCAGCATTTT. This sequence encodes CSARRGDSNQPQHF.

The gene calls are TRBV12-3 or TRBV12-4 and TRBJ2-3; the match to TRBD2 covers 9 bases. J lost 2 bases, V lost 6 bases, and 9 bases had no gene match. The CDR3 spans 16 residues. The CDR3 sequence is CASRLSGGYSTDTQYF. CDR3 nucleotides: TGTGCCAGCAGGCTTAGCGGGGGATACTCCACAGATACGCAGTATTTT.